This T cell receptor (beta chain) was recovered during a study of T-cell memory formation after mild COVID-19 (dated by TCRdb to the early 2020s). At the level of the whole study: TCR sequence clusters from the two donors were found to be largely donor specific. Longitudinal TCRalpha and TCRbeta repertoire sequencing tracked T-cell clones expanding and contracting after mild COVID-19 in two donors. The cohort comprised two young, previously healthy adult volunteers, one female and one male.

Ficoll-Paque density gradient centrifugation was used to isolate PBMCs. The CDR3 goes from the cysteine to the phenylalanine over 16 residues. Left in the record is the CDR3 DNA by itself, 48 bases read in frame from the first base. The trim is 0 bases for V and 5 bases for J, with a gap of 17 bases between the germline ends. CDR1 and CDR2, per the germline V gene, are SGDLS and YYNGEE. The instrument given in TCRdb is Illumina NovaSeq 6000. cDNA libraries for TCRalpha and TCRbeta were prepared by 5'RACE using constant-segment primers, with sample barcodes and unique molecular identifiers added. Trizol reagent was used to extract RNA from every sample. Libraries were amplified in two PCR steps, with a second sample barcode and Illumina TruSeq adapters added in the second step. The libraries were sequenced on an Illumina NovaSeq using 2 x 150 bp paired-end reads. As for the authors' bioinformatics: The reads were demultiplexed and collapsed into UMI-guided consensus sequences using migec v1.2.7. Using mixcr v2.1.11, UMI consensuses were aligned to TRA and TRB V and J templates and then assembled into clonotypes. Expanded or contracted clonotypes were those called significant by both edgeR and NoisET, with noise models trained on biological replicates. For edgeR calls, the cutoffs were a false discovery rate-adjusted p below 0.01 and a log2 fold-change threshold of 1. As an exploratory analysis of dynamics, PCA with hierarchical clustering was applied to max-normalized trajectories of the 1000 most abundant clonotypes. Separately sequenced CD4+ and CD8+ repertoires were used to assign the CD4 or CD8 phenotype of responding clones. The raw public reads went through TCRdb reprocessing: fastp at Q25, MiXCR clone calling, in-frame beta chains kept. Every CDR3 protein is listed once, alongside the most common genes and DNA of its rows. The V and J calls and clone size are TCRdb's, not the authors'. The sample yields fewer than 60,000 distinct CDR3 sequences; roughly 27% were counted once. The ten largest clonotypes hold about two fifths of the sample.

Results and caveats for the whole study, not just this receptor: Only two mild cases were covered in the study, and larger cohorts including severe cases with pre-infection samples were considered necessary. Contracting CD4+ clones were found mainly in CM and EM memory subsets, while CD8+ clones were enriched in EMRA. Whether the second-wave clones peaking on day 37 were SARS-CoV-2 specific was not confirmed. Some responding clones were found in pre-infection memory, which suggests that pre-existing cross-reactive memory T cells took part in the SARS-CoV-2 response. Balanced CD4/CD8 phenotypes were observed for clones contracting from day 15 to 85, whereas a bias towards CD4+ was observed for a second wave of clones expanding from day 15 to 37.

Ten or more counts support this clonotype. What this receptor recognizes is not known. No base qualities exist here, and no much larger clone lies one base off it. The receptor's source is a man between 18 and 29 years old who had mild COVID-19 (a few samples of this study predate the infection). The sample titles of this study are shuffled in the database, so cell type and time point are left out; the donor was told from shared clones. Specimen: PBMCs or a T cell subset sorted from them (not recorded which). This chain is built from TRBV9 and TRBJ2-5; a tentative D match to TRBD1 spans 6 bases. The nucleotide sequence reads TGTGCCAGCAGCGTAGAGGGGGACGCGGAGGAGGAGACCCAGTACTTC. Translated, this is CASSVEGDAEEETQYF.